This is a list of T cell receptor beta chains from one sample in a study of T-cell memory formation after mild COVID-19. TCRdb re-derived calls from the 5' RACE reads in MiXCR, one entry per CDR3 protein. The table shows 250,000 to 300,000 distinct CDR3 sequences, with 15% to 20% occurring only once. Sample: PBMCs or a T cell subset sorted from them (not recorded which). The origin of the receptors is a man aged 18 to 30 who had mild COVID-19 (a few samples of this study predate the infection). Cell type and time point are not known. CDR3s include the opening cysteine and the closing phenylalanine or tryptophan. The D gene is left open where the match is weak. Part of the rows lack a size; the others show once, few, many or a class for expanded clones.

clone_size | j_call | v_call | d_call | cdr3_nt | cdr3_aa
few | TRBJ2-5 | TRBV5-1 | TRBD1 | TGCGCCAGCAGCCGGGACAGAAACCAAGAGACCCAGTACTTC | CASSRDRNQETQYF
. | TRBJ2-7 | TRBV28 | TRBD1 | TGTGCCAGCAGTATACTCGACAGGGCAGAGCAGTACTTC | CASSILDRAEQYF
. | TRBJ2-3 | TRBV11-1 | TRBD2 | TGTGCCAGCAGACTTACGGGACTAGTCGCAGATACGCAGTATTTT | CASRLTGLVADTQYF
. | TRBJ2-3 | TRBV5-1 | . | TGCGCCAGCAGCTTGGAGGGTAGAGTAAGGCTCCTCTTCACAGATACGCAGTATTTT | CASSLEGRVRLLFTDTQYF
. | TRBJ2-4 | TRBV7-2 | TRBD1 | TGTGCCAGCAGCGCAACAGGGGGCCCGGACATTCAGTACTTC | CASSATGGPDIQYF
. | TRBJ2-5 | TRBV9 | TRBD1 | TGTGCCAGCAGCCCCCAAGGGACAGGGCAAGAGACCCAGTACTTC | CASSPQGTGQETQYF
. | TRBJ1-5 | TRBV5-1 | . | TGCGCCAGCATGGAAGGGGGTGAGGGCAATCAGCCCCAGCATTTT | CASMEGGEGNQPQHF
few | TRBJ2-3 | TRBV6-5 | . | TGTGCCAGTAGGACGGTGGGGGATACGCAGTATTTT | CASRTVGDTQYF
few | TRBJ2-1 | TRBV29-1 | . | TGCAGCGCCCGCCCCCGGGGGTCCTACAATGAGCAGTTCTTC | CSARPRGSYNEQFF
few | TRBJ1-5 | TRBV27 | . | TGTGCCAGCAGCGAACGACACCCTGGAGGTCAGCCCCAGCATTTT | CASSERHPGGQPQHF
. | TRBJ2-1 | TRBV6-5 | TRBD2 | TGTGCCAGCAGTAGACTAGCGGGCAATGAGCAGTTCTTC | CASSRLAGNEQFF
. | TRBJ2-3 | TRBV5-1 | . | TGCGCCAGCAGCTTGGCCGGGGCTGCCCATACCGATACGCAGTATTTT | CASSLAGAAHTDTQYF
. | TRBJ2-2 | TRBV7-8 | TRBD2 | TGTGCCAGCAGCTTAGGGGGACTAGCCCTGGCCGGGGAGCTGTTTTTT | CASSLGGLALAGELFF
few | TRBJ2-3 | TRBV7-8 | . | TGTGCCAGCGGTGGGTCCCAACTAGAGTATGGGGATACGCAGTATTTT | CASGGSQLEYGDTQYF
. | TRBJ2-7 | TRBV27 | . | TGTGCCAGCAGTCCCCTGGACCGCTACGAGCAGTACTTC | CASSPLDRYEQYF
. | TRBJ1-5 | TRBV2 | . | TGTGCCAGCGACAACGGCAATCAGCCCCAGCATTTT | CASDNGNQPQHF
. | TRBJ2-1 | TRBV3-1 | . | TGTGCCAGCAGCCATGACGCCCCTTCGAGTGAGCAGTTCTTC | CASSHDAPSSEQFF
many | TRBJ2-7 | TRBV5-1 | TRBD1 | TGCGCCAGCAGCTTCGGGACAGGGCTCTACGAGCAGTACTTC | CASSFGTGLYEQYF
. | TRBJ1-2 | TRBV28 | TRBD1 | TGTGCCAGCACCCCCTTCCGGGACAGGGTCTTTGGCTACACCTTC | CASTPFRDRVFGYTF
few | TRBJ1-6 | TRBV10-3 | . | TGTGCCATCAATGCCGTCGCCGATTCACCCCTCCACTTT | CAINAVADSPLHF
. | TRBJ2-3 | TRBV7-9 | . | TGTGCCAGCAGCTTATTCCTAAGCACAGATACGCAGTATTTT | CASSLFLSTDTQYF
many | TRBJ1-3 | TRBV5-1 | . | TGCGCCAGCAGCTTGGGGGCTGACTTCTCTGGAAACACCATATATTTT | CASSLGADFSGNTIYF
. | TRBJ2-2 | TRBV15 | . | TGTGCCACCAGAGAGACAGTGTCCACCGGGGAGCTGTTTTTT | CATRETVSTGELFF
. | TRBJ2-5 | TRBV4-3 | . | TGCGCCAGCAGCCGCCACCGGGCCTCAGAAGGGACCCAGTACTTC | CASSRHRASEGTQYF
. | TRBJ2-2 | TRBV7-6 | . | TGTGCCAGCAGCTCCCCAGGGAGACCCGGGGAGCTGTTTTTT | CASSSPGRPGELFF
. | TRBJ1-1 | TRBV7-9 | . | TGTGCCAGCAGCTCGAGCCGGCAGAACACTGAAGCTTTCTTT | CASSSSRQNTEAFF
. | TRBJ2-1 | TRBV9 | TRBD2 | TGTGCCAGCAACCCCGCGGTAGCGGGTTCCTACAATGAGCAGTTCTTC | CASNPAVAGSYNEQFF
. | TRBJ2-1 | TRBV12-3/TRBV12-4 | TRBD2 | TGTGCCAGCAGTTTAGGGACTAGCGGGGTAATGGGGAATGAGCAGTTCTTC | CASSLGTSGVMGNEQFF
. | TRBJ1-1 | TRBV5-1 | . | TGCGCCAGCAGCTTGGCCTCGGCGAACACTGAAGCTTTCTTT | CASSLASANTEAFF
. | TRBJ2-7 | TRBV7-2 | TRBD2 | TGTGCCAGCAGTGTCGGCGGGGGAGTTATGAACGAGCAGTACTTC | CASSVGGGVMNEQYF
. | TRBJ1-5 | TRBV5-1 | . | TGCGCCAGCAGCTTTGACCCGGGGAGCAATCAGCCCCAGCATTTT | CASSFDPGSNQPQHF
few | TRBJ2-5 | TRBV5-6 | . | TGTGCCAGCAGCTTGGACACGAGAGAGACCCAGTACTTC | CASSLDTRETQYF
. | TRBJ2-7 | TRBV6-6 | TRBD1 | TGTGCCAGCAGTTACGGAGACACGGGACAGGGGGCCCTCTACGAGCAGTACTTC | CASSYGDTGQGALYEQYF
. | TRBJ1-2 | TRBV20-1 | . | TGCAGTGGGGCGACAGCCAGCTATGGCTACACCTTC | CSGATASYGYTF
. | TRBJ1-6 | TRBV3-1 | . | TGTGCCAGCAGCCAAGGCTGGGGAGACGGACGGAATTCACCCCTCCACTTT | CASSQGWGDGRNSPLHF
few | TRBJ2-1 | TRBV6-2/TRBV6-3 | . | TGTGCCAGCAGTGGCAGGCCGTACAATGAGCAGTTCTTC | CASSGRPYNEQFF
. | TRBJ2-1 | TRBV20-1 | . | TGCAGTGCTAGAGATGTCGGCGGGTCTGGTAATGAGCAGTTCTTC | CSARDVGGSGNEQFF
. | TRBJ2-3 | TRBV20-1 | . | TGCAGTGCTAGAGATTTAACATTTGGCAACACAGATACGCAGTATTTT | CSARDLTFGNTDTQYF